What follows describes a single T cell receptor (beta chain). Its antigen is unknown. The sample holds no much larger clone one base away, and base qualities are not on file. The library was produced with the immunoSEQ multiplex PCR assay. TCRdb provides this immuneACCESS table in a form limited to in-frame rearrangements. Some clones are lacking; in checked studies, under half of them reflect an unresolved V gene, and why the rest are absent is not known. This sample holds 40,000 to 60,000 clones; about 88% were observed only once. The ten largest clones add up to more than 3% of the sample. This sample is drawn from a study of chemoradiotherapy in HPV16-positive cancers (dated 2022 in TCRdb). A note on the overall study: Functional T-cell assays on cells from two HPV16-positive patients defined candidate HPV-specific T-cell clones and common TCR motifs. Next, the candidate HPV-specific TCRs and motifs were followed in TCR repertoires from around 92 patients with HPV-related cancers. The study asked whether T-cell immunity to the HPV oncoproteins E6 and E7 changes during chemoradiotherapy and whether this immunity affects survival. Overall study results and their limits: Among HPV16-positive patients, expansion of HPV-responsive T cells during chemoradiotherapy was associated with better recurrence-free survival. The survival association was reported for HPV16-positive patients, and the functional definition of HPV-specific T cells was derived from only two HPV16-positive patients. Expansion of candidate HPV-specific clones and E7-related TCR motifs was observed in the tumor microenvironment during treatment, whereas no such expansion was observed for non-HPV-specific T cells.

Repertoires were sampled repeatedly over the course of chemoradiotherapy so that clonal expansion in the tumor microenvironment could be followed. The CDR3 runs 14 residues from the cysteine to the phenylalanine. The only DNA kept is the CDR3, 42 bases in frame from the first base. Trimming takes 6 bases from V and 1 base from J, and the germline ends sit 12 bases apart. The CDR1 and CDR2 encoded by the germline V gene (reference sequence) are SGHNT and YYREEE. The chain is made from TRBV5-4 and TRBJ2-3; TRBD1 is possibly the D segment (6 matching bases). The sequencing used blood, collected from a patient who underwent chemoradiotherapy. The TCR originated in a human donor with HPV-associated anogenital cancer. CDR3 reads: CASMGEGGTDTQYF. The DNA reads as follows: TGTGCCAGCATGGGTGAGGGGGGCACAGATACGCAGTATTTT.